Listed below are T cell receptor beta chains from one sample, sequenced in a study of CD4+ T cells in melanoma. Only in-frame clones appear in the TCRdb table, and some are missing; sequencing was by immunoSEQ multiplex PCR. The repertoire holds 55,000 or so clones, with over 60% as singletons. The specimen was tumor tissue. These receptor sequences come from a human donor with melanoma. The CDR3 runs from the conserved cysteine through the conserved F or W. The D gene is left open where the match is weak. The size field is filled for only some rows; it gives once, few, many or a size class.

CDR3 length	V gene	clone size	J gene	D gene	CDR3 protein	CDR3 DNA
15	TRBV4-1	NA	TRBJ2-7	TRBD1	CASSHPGQASYEQYF	TGCGCCAGCAGCCATCCCGGACAGGCCTCCTACGAGCAGTACTTC
13	TRBV19	few	TRBJ1-5	NA	CASRGGAAGPQHF	TGTGCCAGTAGAGGGGGTGCGGCAGGTCCCCAGCATTTT
12	TRBV9	NA	TRBJ2-2	NA	CASSEHQGQLFF	TGTGCCAGCAGCGAACACCAGGGGCAGCTGTTTTTT
17	TRBV7-8	few	TRBJ1-5	NA	CASSSRGGTDNNQPQHF	TGTGCCAGCAGCTCGAGGGGGGGGACGGATAATAATCAGCCCCAGCATTTT
14	TRBV11-2	NA	TRBJ2-2	NA	CASSLTSHTGELFF	TGTGCCAGCAGCTTAACTAGCCACACCGGGGAGCTGTTTTTT
13	TRBV5-1	NA	TRBJ2-7	NA	CASSLDSPYEQYF	TGCGCCAGCAGCCTGGACTCCCCCTACGAGCAGTACTTC
14	TRBV6-5	NA	TRBJ1-1	NA	CASSYVGERTEAFF	TGTGCCAGCAGTTATGTGGGGGAGAGAACTGAAGCTTTCTTT
15	TRBV6-6	NA	TRBJ1-2	NA	CASSQVAGRVGGYTF	TGTGCCAGCAGCCAGGTGGCAGGGCGGGTTGGGGGCTACACCTTC
14	TRBV5-6	NA	TRBJ2-7	NA	CASSQDRSPYEQYF	TGTGCCAGCAGCCAGGACAGATCACCGTACGAGCAGTACTTC
14	TRBV7-9	NA	TRBJ2-5	NA	CASSTDRFQETQYF	TGTGCCAGCAGCACGGACAGATTCCAAGAGACCCAGTACTTC
13	TRBV30	NA	TRBJ1-6	TRBD1	CAFWGQGISPLHF	TGTGCCTTCTGGGGACAGGGGATATCACCCCTCCACTTT
15	TRBV6-5	NA	TRBJ2-2	TRBD1	CASRVTGGNTGELFF	TGTGCCAGCAGGGTGACAGGGGGGAACACCGGGGAGCTGTTTTTT
15	TRBV9	NA	TRBJ1-1	NA	CASSVVAGWNTEAFF	TGTGCCAGCAGCGTAGTGGCAGGTTGGAACACTGAAGCTTTCTTT
14	TRBV10-1	NA	TRBJ2-1	NA	CASSVFQGGDEQFF	TGCGCCAGCAGTGTTTTCCAGGGAGGTGATGAGCAGTTCTTC
16	TRBV4-3	NA	TRBJ1-2	NA	CASSQDRTEANYGYTF	TGCGCCAGCAGCCAAGATCGGACAGAAGCTAACTATGGCTACACCTTC
13	TRBV29-1	NA	TRBJ1-1	TRBD1	CSVDGTANTEAFF	TGCAGCGTTGATGGGACAGCGAACACTGAAGCTTTCTTT
14	TRBV11-2	once	TRBJ1-3	NA	CASSGQGYENTIYF	TGTGCCAGCAGTGGACAAGGGTATGAAAACACCATATATTTT
12	TRBV29-1	many	TRBJ1-1	NA	CSVPVGGTEAFF	TGCAGCGTTCCCGTGGGGGGGACTGAAGCTTTCTTT
14	TRBV9	once	TRBJ2-7	NA	CASSEGRVLDEQYF	TGTGCCAGCAGCGAGGGCAGGGTATTGGACGAGCAGTACTTC
14	TRBV4-1	NA	TRBJ2-7	NA	CASSQAVSASEQYF	TGCGCCAGCAGCCAAGCGGTTTCGGCGAGCGAGCAGTACTTC
16	TRBV7-3	NA	TRBJ2-1	TRBD2	CASSLLAGGLNNEQFF	TGTGCCAGCAGCTTACTAGCGGGGGGCCTCAACAATGAGCAGTTCTTC
14	TRBV4-3	NA	TRBJ1-3	NA	CASSQSMSGNTIYF	TGCGCCAGCAGCCAATCGATGTCTGGAAACACCATATATTTT
16	TRBV7-9	NA	TRBJ1-5	NA	CASSLDLGPSNQPQHF	TGTGCCAGCAGCCTAGACCTCGGGCCTAGCAATCAGCCCCAGCATTTT
13	TRBV5-1	NA	TRBJ2-5	NA	CASSRAPEETQYF	TGCGCCAGCAGCCGGGCGCCAGAAGAGACCCAGTACTTC